This section outlines one T cell receptor beta chain sequence together with its context. One junction end disagrees with the germline gene, perhaps due to a read error. The CDR3 totals 14 residues. Germline CDR1 and CDR2: MNHEY and SVGEGT. The data were obtained in a study of control samples from healthy donors and cancer patients. Only in-frame clones appear in the TCRdb table, and some are missing; sequencing was by immunoSEQ multiplex PCR. The sample yields 22,000 or so clones, more than 80% seen once. Specimen: PBMCs. This TCR was recovered from a man between 60 and 70 years old with head and neck cancer. The J gene is TRBJ1-2, the V gene TRBV6-2 or TRBV6-3, with D uncertain. The CDR3 nucleotides are TGTGCCCGCAGCGGAGGCCTTGGGTCAGGCGGCTACACCTTC. It translates to CARSGGLGSGGYTF.